The clone carrying this T cell receptor (beta chain) was counted a single time. Its antigen is currently unknown. The sample originates from a study of cytomegalovirus exposure and HLA in healthy donors. Study observations and caveats: The study labeled 150 to 200 TCR beta chains cytomegalovirus-associated.

Germline assignment: CDR1 SQVTM and CDR2 ANQGSEA. With 6 bases clipped from V and 6 bases from J, the junction kept 10 bases outside the gene matches. The CDR3 runs 14 residues. PCR used 60 Vbeta primers and 13 Jbeta primers. TCRdb keeps only in-frame clones here, not all; method: immunoSEQ multiplex PCR. The sample consists of roughly 190,000 clones, 70% to 85% of them appearing once. The clonotype originates from a man in his forties or fifties in good health and CMV-seropositive. Sample: PBMCs. The gene calls are TRBV29-1 and TRBJ2-1; 8 bases map to TRBD1. In nucleotides, the CDR3 is TGCAGCGTAGCCGCAGGGGGCTCTCGCAATGAGCAGTTCTTC. Its translation: CSVAAGGSRNEQFF.